This T cell receptor beta chain was retrieved from a study of response to subunit inactivated influenza vaccine. The CDR3 has 16 residues. Looked up from germline, CDR1 is LNHDA and CDR2 is SQIVND (reference sequence). V was pared by 4 bases and J by 2 bases, with 8 bases of the junction left unmatched. TCRdb fed the RT-PCR reads into MiXCR, producing one record per CDR3 protein. The sample consists of over 400,000 distinct CDR3 sequences, about an eighth of them appearing once. The source of this sequence is a man in his fifties or sixties who received an inactivated influenza vaccine. This specimen was PBMCs from blood, taken 35 to 45 days after vaccination. The rearrangement joins TRBV19 to TRBJ1-5; 7 positions agree with TRBD1. The CDR3 bases are TGTGCCAGTAGTAGCTTCGGGCAGGGGGGCAATCAGCCCCAGCATTTT. The encoded protein is CASSSFGQGGNQPQHF.